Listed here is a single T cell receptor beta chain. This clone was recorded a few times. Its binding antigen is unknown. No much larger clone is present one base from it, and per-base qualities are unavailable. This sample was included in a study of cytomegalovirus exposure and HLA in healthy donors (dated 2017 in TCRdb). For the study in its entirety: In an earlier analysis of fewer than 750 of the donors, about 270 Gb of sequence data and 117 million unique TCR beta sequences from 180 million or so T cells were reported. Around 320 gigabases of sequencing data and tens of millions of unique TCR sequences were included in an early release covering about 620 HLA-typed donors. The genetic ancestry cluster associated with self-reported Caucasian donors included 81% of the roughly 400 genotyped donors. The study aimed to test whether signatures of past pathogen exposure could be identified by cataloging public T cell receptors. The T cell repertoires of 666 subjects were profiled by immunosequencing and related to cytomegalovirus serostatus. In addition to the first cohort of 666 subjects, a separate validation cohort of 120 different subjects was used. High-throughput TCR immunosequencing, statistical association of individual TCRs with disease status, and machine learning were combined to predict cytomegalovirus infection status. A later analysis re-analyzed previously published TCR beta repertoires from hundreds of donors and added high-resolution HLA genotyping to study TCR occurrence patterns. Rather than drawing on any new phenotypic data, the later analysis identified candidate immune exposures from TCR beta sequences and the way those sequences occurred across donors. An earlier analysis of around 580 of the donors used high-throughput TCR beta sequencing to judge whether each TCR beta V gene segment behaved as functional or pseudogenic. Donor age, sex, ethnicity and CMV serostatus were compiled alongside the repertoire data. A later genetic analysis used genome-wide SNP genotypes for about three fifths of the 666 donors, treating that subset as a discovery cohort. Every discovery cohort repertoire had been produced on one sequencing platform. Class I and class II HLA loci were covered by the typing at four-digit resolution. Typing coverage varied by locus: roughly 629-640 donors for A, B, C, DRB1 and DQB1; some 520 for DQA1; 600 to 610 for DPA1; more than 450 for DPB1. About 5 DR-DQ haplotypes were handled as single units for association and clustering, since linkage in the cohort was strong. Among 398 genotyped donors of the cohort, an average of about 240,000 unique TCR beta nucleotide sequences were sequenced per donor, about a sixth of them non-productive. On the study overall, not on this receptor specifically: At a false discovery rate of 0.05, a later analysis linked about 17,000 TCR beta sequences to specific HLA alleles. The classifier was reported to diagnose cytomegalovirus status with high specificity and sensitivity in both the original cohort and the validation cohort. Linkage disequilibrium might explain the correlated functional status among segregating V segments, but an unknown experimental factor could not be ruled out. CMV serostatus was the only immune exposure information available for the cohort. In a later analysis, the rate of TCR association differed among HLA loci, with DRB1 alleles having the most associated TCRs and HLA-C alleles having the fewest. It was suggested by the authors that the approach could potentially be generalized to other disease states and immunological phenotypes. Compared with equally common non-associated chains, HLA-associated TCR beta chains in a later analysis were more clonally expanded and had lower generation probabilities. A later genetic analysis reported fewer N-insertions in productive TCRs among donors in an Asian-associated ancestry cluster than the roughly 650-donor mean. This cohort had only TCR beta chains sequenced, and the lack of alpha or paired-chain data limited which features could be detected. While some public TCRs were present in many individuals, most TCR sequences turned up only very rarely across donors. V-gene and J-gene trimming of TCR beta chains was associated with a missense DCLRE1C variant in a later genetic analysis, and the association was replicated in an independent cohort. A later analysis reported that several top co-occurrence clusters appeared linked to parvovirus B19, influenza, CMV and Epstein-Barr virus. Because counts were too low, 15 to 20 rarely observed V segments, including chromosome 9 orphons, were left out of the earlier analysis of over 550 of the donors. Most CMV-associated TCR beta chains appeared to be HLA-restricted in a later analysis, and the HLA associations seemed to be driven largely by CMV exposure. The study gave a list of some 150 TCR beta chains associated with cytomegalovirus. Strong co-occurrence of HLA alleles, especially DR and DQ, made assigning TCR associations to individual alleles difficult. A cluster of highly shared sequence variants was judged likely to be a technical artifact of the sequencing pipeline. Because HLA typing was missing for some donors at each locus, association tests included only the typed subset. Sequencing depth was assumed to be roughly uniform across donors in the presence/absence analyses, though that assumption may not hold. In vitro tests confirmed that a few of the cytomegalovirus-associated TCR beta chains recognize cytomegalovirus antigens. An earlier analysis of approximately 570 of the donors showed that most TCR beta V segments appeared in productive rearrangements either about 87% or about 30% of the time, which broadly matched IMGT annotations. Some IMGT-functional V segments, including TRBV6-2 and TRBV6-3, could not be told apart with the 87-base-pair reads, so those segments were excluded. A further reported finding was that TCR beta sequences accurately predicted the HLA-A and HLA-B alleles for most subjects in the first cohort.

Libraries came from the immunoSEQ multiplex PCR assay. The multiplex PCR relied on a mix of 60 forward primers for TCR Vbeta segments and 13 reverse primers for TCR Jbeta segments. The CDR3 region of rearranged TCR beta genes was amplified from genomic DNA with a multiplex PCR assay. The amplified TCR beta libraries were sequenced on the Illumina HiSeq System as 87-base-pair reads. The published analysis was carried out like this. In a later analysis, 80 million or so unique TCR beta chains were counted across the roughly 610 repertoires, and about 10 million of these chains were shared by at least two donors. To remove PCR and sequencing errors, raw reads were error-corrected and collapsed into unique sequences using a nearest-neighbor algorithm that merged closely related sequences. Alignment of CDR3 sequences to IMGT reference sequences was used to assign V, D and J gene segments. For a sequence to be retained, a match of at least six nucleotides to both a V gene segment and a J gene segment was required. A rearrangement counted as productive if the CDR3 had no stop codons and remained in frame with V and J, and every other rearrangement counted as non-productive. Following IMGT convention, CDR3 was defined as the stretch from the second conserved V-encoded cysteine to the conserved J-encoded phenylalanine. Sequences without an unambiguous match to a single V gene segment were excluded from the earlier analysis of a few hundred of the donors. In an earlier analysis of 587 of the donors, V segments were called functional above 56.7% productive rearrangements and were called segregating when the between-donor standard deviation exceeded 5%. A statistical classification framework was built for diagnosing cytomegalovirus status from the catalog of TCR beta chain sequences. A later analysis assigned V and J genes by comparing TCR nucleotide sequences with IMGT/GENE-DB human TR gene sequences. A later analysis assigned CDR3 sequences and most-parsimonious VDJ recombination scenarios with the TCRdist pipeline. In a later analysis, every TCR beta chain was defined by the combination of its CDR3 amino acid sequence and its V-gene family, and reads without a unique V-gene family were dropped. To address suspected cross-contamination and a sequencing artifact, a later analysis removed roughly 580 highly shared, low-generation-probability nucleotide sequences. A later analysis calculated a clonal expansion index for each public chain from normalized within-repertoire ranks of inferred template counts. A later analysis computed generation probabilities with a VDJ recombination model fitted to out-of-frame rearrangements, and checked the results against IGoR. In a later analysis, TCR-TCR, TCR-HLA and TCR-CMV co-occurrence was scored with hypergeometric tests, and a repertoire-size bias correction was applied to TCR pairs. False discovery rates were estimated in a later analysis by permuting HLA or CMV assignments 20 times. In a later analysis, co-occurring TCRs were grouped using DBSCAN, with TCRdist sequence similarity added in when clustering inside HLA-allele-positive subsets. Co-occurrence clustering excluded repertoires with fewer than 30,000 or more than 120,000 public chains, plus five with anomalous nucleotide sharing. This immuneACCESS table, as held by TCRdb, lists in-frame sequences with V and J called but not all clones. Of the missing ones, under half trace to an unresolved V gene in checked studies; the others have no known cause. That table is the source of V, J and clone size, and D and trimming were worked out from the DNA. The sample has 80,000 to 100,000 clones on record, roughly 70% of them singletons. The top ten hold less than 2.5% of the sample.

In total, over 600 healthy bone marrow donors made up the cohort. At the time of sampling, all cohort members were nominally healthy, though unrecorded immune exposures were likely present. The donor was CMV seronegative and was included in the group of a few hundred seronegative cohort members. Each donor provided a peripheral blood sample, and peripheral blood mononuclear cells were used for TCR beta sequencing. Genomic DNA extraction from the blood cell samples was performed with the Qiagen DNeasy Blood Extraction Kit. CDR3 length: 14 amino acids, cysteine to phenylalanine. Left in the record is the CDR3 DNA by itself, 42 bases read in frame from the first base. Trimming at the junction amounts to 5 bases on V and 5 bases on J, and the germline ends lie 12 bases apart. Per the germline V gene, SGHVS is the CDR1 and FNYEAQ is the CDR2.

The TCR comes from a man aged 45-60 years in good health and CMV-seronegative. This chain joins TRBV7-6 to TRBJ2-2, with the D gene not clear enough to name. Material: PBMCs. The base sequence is TGTGCCAGCAGCCCGAGTTTGTCTACCGGGGAGCTGTTTTTT. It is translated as CASSPSLSTGELFF.